The 27 T cell receptor beta chains listed next were all sequenced from one sample in a study of T cells after yellow fever vaccination. TCRdb called the 5' RACE reads again in MiXCR, with one record for every CDR3 protein. Of 150,000 or so distinct CDR3 sequences detected, more than 6.5% appear once; the ten largest clones hold under 0.8%. The sample here was CD4+ T cells sorted from PBMCs, taken 10 days after the yellow fever booster vaccination. These receptors all stem from a man younger than 45 who received the YFV17D yellow fever vaccine.

Ten or more counts support this clonotype. This sequence joins TRBV29-1 and TRBJ2-5; D is unclear. The CDR3 is 13 amino acids. CDR1 and CDR2 (germline): SQVTM, ANQGSEA. Deletions cut 5 bases from V and 5 bases from J, with 15 bases between. CDR3 sequence: CSVSLWASETQYF. DNA of the CDR3: TGCAGCGTTAGCTTGTGGGCCTCCGAGACCCAGTACTTC.

V gene TRBV28 combines with J gene TRBJ2-1, with TRBD2 matching over 10 bases. Germline trimming cut 6 bases from V and 7 bases from J; bases unmatched to any gene: 12. The CDR3 runs to 16 residues. Per germline, CDR1 MDHEN and CDR2 SYDVKM. The CDR3 sequence is CASSRRSGRAFNEQFF. DNA for the CDR3: TGTGCCAGCAGCCGTAGAAGCGGGAGGGCTTTTAATGAGCAGTTCTTC. The complete variable domain, with remaining parts taken from reference TRBV28 and TRBJ2-1, reads DVKVTQSSRYLVKRTGEKVFLECVQDMDHENMFWYRQDPGLGLRLIYFSYDVKMKEKGDIPEGYSVSREKKERFSLILESASTNQTSMYLCASSRRSGRAFNEQFFGPGTRLTVL.

This clonotype was observed many times. This chain connects TRBV5-6 to TRBJ2-7; perhaps D is TRBD1 or TRBD2 (5 bases each). Germline V CDR1 and CDR2: SGHDT, YYEEEE. V was pared by 4 bases and J by 3 bases, with 17 bases between. The CDR3 extends over 15 amino acids. For the CDR3, the DNA is TGTGCCAGCAGCGGGGTCCCGGGACCTAACTACGAGCAGTACTTC. It yields the protein CASSGVPGPNYEQYF.

Ten or more counts support this clonotype. The chain joins TRBV11-2 to TRBJ2-2; 7 nucleotides match TRBD2. CDR1 and CDR2 (germline): SGHAT, FQNNGV. The CDR3 sequence is 16 residues long. J gave up 0 bases and V 6 bases, and 7 bases lay outside the gene matches. This CDR3 reads CASSLREGPNTGELFF. The DNA for the CDR3 is TGTGCCAGCAGTTTAAGGGAGGGCCCGAACACCGGGGAGCTGTTTTTT.

This clonotype was counted many times. J is TRBJ2-1 and V is TRBV5-1; D is possibly TRBD1 (5 bases). Per the germline V gene, CDR1 is SGHRS and CDR2 is YFSETQ. V was pared by 2 bases and J by 5 bases, with 8 bases between. The CDR3 is made up of 13 amino acids. The CDR3 sequence is CASSFDSNNEQFF. DNA for the CDR3: TGCGCCAGCAGCTTTGACAGCAACAATGAGCAGTTCTTC.

At least ten counts were recorded for this clonotype. This chain joins TRBV7-9 and TRBJ2-7; TRBD1 aligns across 7 bases. CDR3 length equals 14 residues. V lost 4 bases, J lost 2 bases, and 5 bases stayed unmatched. The germline V gene encodes CDR1 SEHNR and CDR2 FQNEAQ (reference sequence). CDR3 residues: CASSSGTVPYEQYF. In DNA form, the CDR3 reads TGTGCCAGCAGCTCCGGGACAGTTCCCTACGAGCAGTACTTC. The full variable domain, with the rest looked up from reference TRBV7-9 and TRBJ2-7, is DTGVSQNPRHKITKRGQNVTFRCDPISEHNRLYWYRQTLGQGPEFLTYFQNEAQLEKSRLLSDRFSAERPKGSFSTLEIQRTEQGDSAMYLCASSSGTVPYEQYFGPGTRLTVT.

This clonotype came up many times. This rearrangement joins TRBV9 to TRBJ2-5; 7 positions match TRBD2. Germline CDR1 reads SGDLS; CDR2 reads YYNGEE. This CDR3 region has 15 residues. V dropped 3 bases and J dropped 5; count of bases not matched to a gene: 10. The CDR3 sequence: CASSDGTIPLETQYF. The CDR3 DNA follows: TGTGCCAGCAGCGACGGGACTATTCCCCTCGAGACCCAGTACTTC.

In regard to this clonotype: A read error may explain this, as a much larger clone is one base away. V and J are TRBV6-2 or TRBV6-3 and TRBJ2-3, with D possibly TRBD2 on 5 matching bases. The germline V gene encodes CDR1 MNHEY and CDR2 SVGEGT. There are 15 residues in the CDR3. This CDR3 reads CTSSPLGDDTDTQYF. CDR3 sequence (DNA): TGTACCAGCAGCCCACTAGGTGACGACACAGATACGCAGTATTTT.

This clonotype was seen repeatedly, ten times or more. V usage is TRBV5-1 and J usage is TRBJ2-1; D might be TRBD2 (6 bases). Per germline, CDR1 SGHRS and CDR2 YFSETQ. The CDR3 consists of 16 residues. V was trimmed by 1 base and J by 8 bases, leaving 19 bases between them. The CDR3 sequence: CASSLSSGTPFYEQFF. CDR3 DNA sequence: TGCGCCAGCAGCTTGTCATCCGGGACTCCTTTTTATGAGCAGTTCTTC.

About this clonotype: At one end, the junction sequence differs from germline, possibly due to a read error. This rearrangement joins TRBV3-1 to TRBJ2-1; 13 bases fit TRBD2. This CDR3 is 17 amino acids long. Germline values: CDR1 LGHDT, CDR2 YNNKEL (reference sequence). This CDR3 is CASCQSLAGGSYNEQFF. CDR3 nucleotides: TGTGCCTCCTGCCAATCACTAGCGGGAGGGTCCTATAATGAGCAGTTCTTC.

Many counts were recorded for this clonotype. V gene TRBV11-2 combines with J gene TRBJ2-3; D ambiguous. This CDR3 has 14 residues. V lost 1 base to trimming and J lost 4 bases, with 9 bases between them. Germline assignment: CDR1 SGHAT and CDR2 FQNNGV. Here the CDR3 reads CASSLGVAPDTQYF. The CDR3 DNA is TGTGCCAGCAGCTTAGGAGTTGCGCCAGATACGCAGTATTTT.

This clonotype appeared many times. V is TRBV7-8 and J is TRBJ2-1, with TRBD2 matching 10 bases. Losses at the gene ends were 1 base for V and 7 bases for J; bases not matched to a gene: 10. Germline CDR1 SGHVS, CDR2 FQNEAQ. The CDR3 runs to 17 residues. CDR3 protein: CASSLGEREGLRNEQFF. The CDR3 nucleotides are TGTGCCAGCAGCTTAGGTGAGCGGGAGGGCCTTAGGAATGAGCAGTTCTTC.

This clonotype has at least ten counts. V is TRBV19 and J is TRBJ2-2, with D uncertain. V shed 5 bases and J shed 7 bases, with 8 bases lying between them. Germline CDR1 is LNHDA and CDR2 is SQIVND (reference sequence). The CDR3 extends over 12 amino acids. The CDR3 DNA is TGTGCCAGTAGTGGCCTAGGCGGGGAGCTGTTTTTT. Protein: CASSGLGGELFF. The complete variable domain, with remaining parts taken from reference TRBV19 and TRBJ2-2, reads DGGITQSPKYLFRKEGQNVTLSCEQNLNHDAMYWYRQDPGQGLRLIYYSQIVNDFQKGDIAEGYSVSREKKESFPLTVTSAQKNPTAFYLCASSGLGGELFFGEGSRLTVL.

This clonotype was observed at least ten times. The germline gene is not matched at one end of the junction; a read error may be the cause. The V gene is TRBV6-5, the J gene TRBJ2-3; D gene uncertain. CDR1 and CDR2 from the germline V gene are MNHEY and SVGAGI. The CDR3 has 11 amino acids. For the CDR3, the DNA is TGTGCCAGTGCGATGGGCTCTACGCGGTATTTT. This codes for CASAMGSTRYF.

V gene TRBV20-1 combines with J gene TRBJ1-1; D not resolved. The V end lost 6 bases, the J end lost 4 bases, and 24 bases lay between the germline ends. Germline V lookup: CDR1 DFQATT, CDR2 SNEGSKA (reference sequence). This CDR3 comprises 16 residues. CDR3 loop: CSAPGEFGQVGTEAFF. CDR3 nucleotide sequence: TGCAGTGCCCCCGGAGAGTTTGGGCAGGTTGGCACTGAAGCTTTCTTT.

This clonotype was detected ten times or more. This chain uses TRBV5-1 with TRBJ2-7, with D possibly TRBD2 on 5 matching bases. CDR1 and CDR2 (germline): SGHRS, YFSETQ. Trimming left V 1 base short and J 5 bases short, with 10 bases between. The length of the CDR3 is 13 residues. CDR3 sequence reads: CASSLRSSHEQYF. DNA for the CDR3: TGCGCCAGCAGCTTGCGGTCTAGCCACGAGCAGTACTTC.

This clonotype showed up many times. A read error may be the cause here, since a much bigger clone is one base away. The chain links TRBV20-1 to TRBJ2-1; the match to TRBD1 covers 9 bases. This CDR3 comprises 11 residues. Per the germline V gene, CDR1 is DFQATT and CDR2 is SNEGSKA (reference sequence). CDR3 nucleotide sequence: TGCAGTGCCGGGACAGGGTTTGAGCAGTTATTC. This encodes CSAGTGFEQLF.

This clonotype was observed at least ten times. The rearrangement uses TRBV27 and TRBJ2-7; 7 bases align to TRBD1. CDR3 size: 17 residues. V shed 1 base and J 3 bases; nucleotides not matched to a gene: 12. From germline, CDR1 is MNHEY and CDR2 SMNVEV (reference sequence). CDR3 sequence reads: CASSLFDRVSGGYEQYF. Here the CDR3 DNA reads TGTGCCAGCAGTTTATTTGACAGGGTGTCTGGGGGCTACGAGCAGTACTTC.

The table lists this clonotype with many counts. The gene calls are TRBV6-5 and TRBJ1-1; D uncertain. Germline CDR1 reads MNHEY; CDR2 reads SVGAGI. V was clipped by 2 bases and J by 4 bases, with 11 bases between them. The length of the CDR3 is 14 residues. For the CDR3, the DNA is TGTGCCAGCAGTTACATTGGTGGCGGCACTGAAGCTTTCTTT. Residues: CASSYIGGGTEAFF.

The chain combines TRBV2 with TRBJ1-1, with D possibly being TRBD1 (6 bases). V lost 2 bases, J lost 0 bases, and 19 bases lay in between. Germline CDR1 is SNHLY and CDR2 is FYNNEI. The CDR3 runs 18 residues. CDR3 nucleotides: TGTGCCAGCAGTGAACTTGCCCGGGACATATTCTTGAACACTGAAGCTTTCTTT. Amino acids: CASSELARDIFLNTEAFF.

This clonotype came up many times. J is TRBJ2-5 and V is TRBV5-1, with D tentatively TRBD1 or TRBD2 (6 bases each). CDR1 is SGHRS, CDR2 YFSETQ, per germline. The CDR3 is 13 residues long. V lost 0 bases to trimming and J lost 5 bases, with 8 bases between them. The CDR3 region is CASSLEGGETQYF. DNA for the CDR3: TGCGCCAGCAGCTTGGAAGGGGGGGAGACCCAGTACTTC.

This clonotype was counted many times. This chain uses TRBV3-1 with TRBJ2-1, with D tentatively TRBD1 (6 bases). CDR1 and CDR2 (germline): LGHDT, YNNKEL (reference sequence). This CDR3 spans 14 amino acids. V lost 1 base and J lost 7, with 11 bases in between. The CDR3 DNA reads as TGTGCCAGCAGCCAAGGCCTGCAGGGGAATGAGCAGTTCTTC. Its protein product is CASSQGLQGNEQFF.

This clonotype was observed many times. The genes are TRBV6-5 and TRBJ1-1; D is unclear. V was shortened by 2 bases and J by 5 bases, with 9 bases between the two germline ends. This CDR3 is 13 amino acids long. Germline values: CDR1 MNHEY, CDR2 SVGAGI. The DNA for the CDR3 is TGTGCCAGCAGTTACGTCAGGAGGACTGAAGCTTTCTTT. Translation gives CASSYVRRTEAFF.

Comments on this clonotype: This may be a read error: a much more frequent sequence differs by one nucleotide. The gene calls are TRBV3-1 and TRBJ2-3; possible D gene TRBD2, 6 bases. CDR3 length equals 16 residues. V was cut by 1 base and J by 4 bases, with 15 bases left in between. CDR1 is LGHDT and CDR2 is YNNKEL in the germline V gene (reference sequence). This chain's CDR3 is CASSQVRRGMPDTQYF. The CDR3 DNA reads TGTGCCAGCAGCCAAGTGAGACGGGGGATGCCAGATACGCAGTATTTT.

This clonotype was seen many times. The chain carries TRBV5-1 and TRBJ2-3; D possibly corresponds to TRBD2 (6 bases). CDR3 length: 16 residues. The V gene lost 0 bases and the J gene lost 0 bases, with 11 bases spanning the gap. Germline CDR1 is SGHRS and CDR2 is YFSETQ. The CDR3 bases are TGCGCCAGCAGCTTGGAATTGGCGGGGAGCACAGATACGCAGTATTTT. Its protein is CASSLELAGSTDTQYF.

The table lists this clonotype with many counts. The chain uses TRBV12-3 or TRBV12-4 and TRBJ2-3; D gene ambiguous. The CDR3 runs 16 residues. V lost 6 bases and J lost 1, with 17 bases in between. The CDR3 nucleotides are TGTGCCAGCAGCCCCACTGGGGTGACGGGCACAGATACGCAGTATTTT. The encoded protein is CASSPTGVTGTDTQYF.

This clonotype was counted many times. In DNA, the CDR3 is TGTGCCAGCAGCAAGACAGGGGGTCAATCGGGCGAGCAGTACTTC. Protein product: CASSKTGGQSGEQYF. The chain employs TRBV7-2 and TRBJ2-7, with 9 bases that match TRBD1. The CDR3 is 15 amino acids. Trimming cost V 5 bases and J 6 bases; bases outside gene matches: 11. Germline-derived CDR1 and CDR2 are SGHTA and FQGNSA. Full variable domain (remainder filled in from reference TRBV7-2 and TRBJ2-7): GAGVSQSPSNKVTEKGKDVELRCDPISGHTALYWYRQSLGQGLEFLIYFQGNSAPDKSGLPSDRFSAERTGGSVSTLTIQRTQQEDSAVYLCASSKTGGQSGEQYFGPGTRLTVT.